Listed here are 3 T cell receptor beta chains from one sample, sequenced in a study of immune characteristics of hereditary and idiopathic chronic pancreatitis. Chronic pancreatitis tissue was collected during total pancreatectomy with islet autotransplantation. Libraries were prepared by immunoSEQ multiplex PCR; TCRdb keeps only in-frame clonotypes and omits some of them. The profile shows about 2,000 clones, approximately 76% of them singletons. Sequencing was performed on pancreas tissue with hereditary chronic pancreatitis. All receptors derive from a human donor with chronic pancreatitis.

This chain joins TRBV12-3 or TRBV12-4 and TRBJ2-7, with D hard to call. The ends were cut back, 1 base at V and 1 base at J, with 5 bases in the middle. This CDR3 is built from 13 residues. CDR3 in amino acids: CASSLEQSYEQYF. As DNA, the CDR3 is TGTGCCAGCAGTTTAGAGCAGTCCTACGAGCAGTACTTC.

The genes are TRBV30 and TRBJ2-7, with TRBD2 matching 8 bases. Germline loops: CDR1 GTSNPN, CDR2 SVGIG (reference sequence). The CDR3 covers 15 residues. Trimming removed 2 bases from V and 5 bases from J; junction bases left unmatched: 11. CDR3 sequence (DNA): TGTGCCTGGAGTAGACTAGCGCCCGGGAGAGACGAGCAGTACTTC. It is translated as CAWSRLAPGRDEQYF. The full variable domain, its missing parts supplied by reference TRBV30 and TRBJ2-7, is SQTIHQWPATLVQPVGSPLSLECTVEGTSNPNLYWYRQAAGRGLQLLFYSVGIGQISSEVPQNLSASRPQDRQFILSSKKLLLSDSGFYLCAWSRLAPGRDEQYFGPGTRLTVT.

The chain uses TRBV18 and TRBJ1-2; tentative D call: TRBD1 (5 bases). V was trimmed by 3 bases and J by 6 bases, leaving 11 bases between them. The germline CDR1 and CDR2 sequences are KGHSH and LQKENI. The CDR3 loop spans 13 amino acids. Here the CDR3 DNA reads TGTGCCAGCTCACCGAGCCGGGGCGATGGCTACACCTTC. This codes for CASSPSRGDGYTF.